This TCR beta chain was retrieved from a study of shared clonotypes between healthy human individuals. In the study overall: The donors, two women and three men, were aged 18 to 49.

The CDR3 has 15 residues. CDR1 SGHTA and CDR2 FQGTGA come from the germline V gene. The ends were cut back, 5 bases at V and 2 bases at J, with 12 bases in the middle. The authors ran the assay at deep level. Clones were sequenced by immunoSEQ multiplex PCR, and TCRdb holds only the in-frame ones, with some missing. The data contain 650,000 to 800,000 clones, around 90% of them singletons. As for this clone: No antigen is known for it.

Whole-study findings and limits: Across a handful of donors, naive CD4 shared about 5%, naive CD8 more than 3%, memory CD4 about 2.5%, memory CD8 about 0.38%. The study generally estimated greater richness for naive than memory subsets.

Positively selected for CCR7, the CD45RO-negative cells used as naive CD8 cells excluded terminally differentiated effector memory CD45RA+ cells. The chain recombines TRBV7-3 with TRBJ2-2; a weak D match, TRBD2 (6 bases). This clonotype was obtained from a man aged 25 to 40 in good health. What was sequenced was naive CD8+ T cells sorted from blood. The CDR3 region is CASSTGTLNTGELFF. The CDR3 bases are TGTGCCAGCAGCACCGGGACTCTAAACACCGGGGAGCTGTTTTTT. Full variable domain (missing parts from reference TRBV7-3 and TRBJ2-2): GAGVSQTPSNKVTEKGKYVELRCDPISGHTALYWYRQSLGQGPEFLIYFQGTGAADDSGLPNDRFFAVRPEGSVSTLKIQRTERGDSAVYLCASSTGTLNTGELFFGEGSRLTVL.